The rows below give T cell receptor beta chains drawn from one sample of a study of blood T cell repertoires in COVID-19. Generated by immunoSEQ multiplex PCR, the TCRdb table keeps only in-frame clones and is missing some. The sample yields fewer than 600,000 clones, roughly nine tenths seen once. The material sequenced was peripheral blood. The receptors were gathered from a man aged 18 to 29 with COVID-19, enrolled during active disease. The CDR3 runs from the conserved cysteine through the conserved F or W. The D gene is left open where the match is weak. Size is omitted from some rows. Given values are once, few, many or a class for expanded clones.

d_call clone_size j_call cdr3_length v_call cdr3_aa cdr3_nt
NA NA TRBJ1-2 13 TRBV6-5 CASTGSGNYGYTF TGTGCCAGCACGGGGTCGGGCAACTATGGCTACACCTTC
TRBD2 NA TRBJ2-7 14 TRBV6-5 CASSLGLGIYEQYF TGTGCCAGCAGTTTAGGACTAGGGATCTACGAGCAGTACTTC
NA NA TRBJ1-5 14 TRBV5-4 CASSLGPGDQPQHF TGTGCCAGCAGCTTGGGACCGGGGGATCAGCCCCAGCATTTT
TRBD1 NA TRBJ2-1 13 TRBV2 CASSPGQIHEQFF TGTGCCAGCAGCCCGGGACAGATCCATGAGCAGTTCTTC
NA NA TRBJ2-7 14 TRBV11-1 CASSRPREPYEQYF TGTGCCAGCAGCCGGCCCCGGGAGCCCTACGAGCAGTACTTC
TRBD1 NA TRBJ2-7 15 TRBV3-1/TRBV3-2 CASSQPGTGDHEQYF TGTGCCAGCAGCCAACCCGGGACAGGGGATCACGAGCAGTACTTC
TRBD1 NA TRBJ1-1 15 TRBV2 CASSTTGQGLTEAFF TGTGCCAGCAGTACCACGGGACAGGGTTTGACTGAAGCTTTCTTT
TRBD2 NA TRBJ2-7 15 TRBV6-5 CASRRTSSLSYEQYF TGTGCCAGCCGAAGGACTAGCAGCCTCTCCTACGAGCAGTACTTC
NA few TRBJ2-7 15 TRBV19 CASSVGQLTVYEQYF TGTGCCAGTAGTGTCGGACAGCTTACCGTCTACGAGCAGTACTTC
NA NA TRBJ1-5 13 TRBV2 CASRVRHEQPQHF TGTGCCAGCAGGGTCAGGCACGAACAGCCCCAGCATTTT
NA few TRBJ2-7 16 TRBV19 CASSTGMGGPTYEQYF TGTGCCAGTAGTACCGGGATGGGGGGGCCGACCTACGAGCAGTACTTC
NA NA TRBJ1-1 13 TRBV27 CASSPRGGTEAFF TGTGCCAGCAGCCCACGGGGGGGCACTGAAGCTTTCTTT
TRBD1 NA TRBJ2-7 15 TRBV5-5 CASSLTDRVAVEQYF TGTGCCAGCAGCTTAACGGACAGGGTCGCGGTGGAGCAGTACTTC
NA NA TRBJ1-5 12 TRBV18 CASSPNRVAQHF TGTGCCAGCTCACCAAATAGAGTAGCCCAGCATTTT
TRBD2 NA TRBJ2-3 13 TRBV10-1 CASLSGSWATQYF TGCGCCAGCCTTAGCGGGAGTTGGGCTACGCAGTATTTT
TRBD2 NA TRBJ2-3 13 TRBV12-3/TRBV12-4 CAVAGEGADTQYF TGTGCCGTAGCTGGGGAGGGCGCAGATACGCAGTATTTT
NA once TRBJ1-5 15 TRBV24-1 CATSGDTHSNQPQHF TGTGCCACCAGTGGGGACACTCATAGCAATCAGCCCCAGCATTTT
TRBD2 NA TRBJ2-1 16 TRBV24-1 CATSEPSGRDGDEQFF TGTGCCACCAGTGAGCCAAGCGGGAGGGACGGGGATGAGCAGTTCTTC
TRBD2 once TRBJ2-5 16 TRBV20-1 CSASPISGGAKETQYF TGCAGTGCTAGTCCAATTAGCGGGGGGGCTAAAGAGACCCAGTACTTC
NA NA TRBJ2-5 12 TRBV27 CASSPRGETQYF TGTGCCAGCAGTCCCCGCGGAGAGACCCAGTACTTC
NA NA TRBJ1-4 12 TRBV3-1/TRBV3-2 CASSQEPKALFF TGTGCCAGCAGCCAAGAACCGAAAGCACTGTTTTTT
TRBD2 NA TRBJ2-5 15 TRBV7-9 CASSLASGNQETQYF TGTGCCAGCAGCTTGGCTAGCGGGAATCAAGAGACCCAGTACTTC
TRBD1 once TRBJ2-1 14 TRBV5-1 CASMVGQGRNEQFF TGCGCCAGCATGGTGGGACAGGGACGCAATGAGCAGTTCTTC
NA NA TRBJ1-1 14 TRBV10-3 CAISESGVNTEAFF TGTGCCATCAGTGAGTCAGGGGTGAACACTGAAGCTTTCTTT
TRBD2 NA TRBJ2-2 19 TRBV6-2/TRBV6-3 CASSYSMGLAGVWTGELFF TGTGCCAGCAGTTACTCGATGGGACTAGCGGGGGTATGGACCGGGGAGCTGTTTTTT
TRBD1 NA TRBJ1-5 17 TRBV2 CASSVLMGQPSNQPQHF TGTGCCAGCAGTGTGCTAATGGGACAGCCTAGCAATCAGCCCCAGCATTTT
TRBD1 NA TRBJ2-7 16 TRBV27 CASSPGPGQGSYEQYF TGTGCCAGCAGCCCAGGGCCGGGACAGGGGTCCTACGAGCAGTACTTC
NA NA TRBJ2-5 14 TRBV9 CASSVGRAQETQYF TGTGCCAGCAGCGTAGGGAGGGCCCAAGAGACCCAGTACTTC
TRBD2 NA TRBJ2-3 16 TRBV7-9 CASSPPLGGRSDTQYF TGTGCCAGCAGCCCCCCGTTAGGCGGGAGATCAGATACGCAGTATTTT
TRBD2 NA TRBJ2-2 15 TRBV2 CASSVPSGVTGELFF TGTGCCAGCAGTGTCCCTAGCGGGGTCACCGGGGAGCTGTTTTTT
NA NA TRBJ1-3 15 TRBV7-9 CASSLAQGRENTIYF TGTGCCAGCAGCCTAGCCCAGGGAAGGGAAAACACCATATATTTT
NA NA TRBJ2-5 13 TRBV30 CAWGRQLGETQYF TGTGCCTGGGGACGCCAGCTAGGAGAGACCCAGTACTTC